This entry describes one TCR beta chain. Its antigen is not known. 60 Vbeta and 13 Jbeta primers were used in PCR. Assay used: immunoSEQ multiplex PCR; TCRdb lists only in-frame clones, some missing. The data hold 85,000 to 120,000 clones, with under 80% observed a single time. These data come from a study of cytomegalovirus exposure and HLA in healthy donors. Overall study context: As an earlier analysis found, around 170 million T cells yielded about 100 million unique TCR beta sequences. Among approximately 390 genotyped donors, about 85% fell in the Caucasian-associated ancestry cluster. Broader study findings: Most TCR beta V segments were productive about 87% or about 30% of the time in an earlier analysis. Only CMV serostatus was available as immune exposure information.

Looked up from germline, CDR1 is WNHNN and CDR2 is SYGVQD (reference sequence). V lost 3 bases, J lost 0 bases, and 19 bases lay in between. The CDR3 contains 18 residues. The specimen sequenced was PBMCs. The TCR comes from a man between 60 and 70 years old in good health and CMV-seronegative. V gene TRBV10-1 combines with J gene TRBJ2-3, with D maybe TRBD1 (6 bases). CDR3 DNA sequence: TGCGCCAGCAGTGAATCCTACAGGGACCTCGAAAGCACAGATACGCAGTATTTT. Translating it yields CASSESYRDLESTDTQYF.